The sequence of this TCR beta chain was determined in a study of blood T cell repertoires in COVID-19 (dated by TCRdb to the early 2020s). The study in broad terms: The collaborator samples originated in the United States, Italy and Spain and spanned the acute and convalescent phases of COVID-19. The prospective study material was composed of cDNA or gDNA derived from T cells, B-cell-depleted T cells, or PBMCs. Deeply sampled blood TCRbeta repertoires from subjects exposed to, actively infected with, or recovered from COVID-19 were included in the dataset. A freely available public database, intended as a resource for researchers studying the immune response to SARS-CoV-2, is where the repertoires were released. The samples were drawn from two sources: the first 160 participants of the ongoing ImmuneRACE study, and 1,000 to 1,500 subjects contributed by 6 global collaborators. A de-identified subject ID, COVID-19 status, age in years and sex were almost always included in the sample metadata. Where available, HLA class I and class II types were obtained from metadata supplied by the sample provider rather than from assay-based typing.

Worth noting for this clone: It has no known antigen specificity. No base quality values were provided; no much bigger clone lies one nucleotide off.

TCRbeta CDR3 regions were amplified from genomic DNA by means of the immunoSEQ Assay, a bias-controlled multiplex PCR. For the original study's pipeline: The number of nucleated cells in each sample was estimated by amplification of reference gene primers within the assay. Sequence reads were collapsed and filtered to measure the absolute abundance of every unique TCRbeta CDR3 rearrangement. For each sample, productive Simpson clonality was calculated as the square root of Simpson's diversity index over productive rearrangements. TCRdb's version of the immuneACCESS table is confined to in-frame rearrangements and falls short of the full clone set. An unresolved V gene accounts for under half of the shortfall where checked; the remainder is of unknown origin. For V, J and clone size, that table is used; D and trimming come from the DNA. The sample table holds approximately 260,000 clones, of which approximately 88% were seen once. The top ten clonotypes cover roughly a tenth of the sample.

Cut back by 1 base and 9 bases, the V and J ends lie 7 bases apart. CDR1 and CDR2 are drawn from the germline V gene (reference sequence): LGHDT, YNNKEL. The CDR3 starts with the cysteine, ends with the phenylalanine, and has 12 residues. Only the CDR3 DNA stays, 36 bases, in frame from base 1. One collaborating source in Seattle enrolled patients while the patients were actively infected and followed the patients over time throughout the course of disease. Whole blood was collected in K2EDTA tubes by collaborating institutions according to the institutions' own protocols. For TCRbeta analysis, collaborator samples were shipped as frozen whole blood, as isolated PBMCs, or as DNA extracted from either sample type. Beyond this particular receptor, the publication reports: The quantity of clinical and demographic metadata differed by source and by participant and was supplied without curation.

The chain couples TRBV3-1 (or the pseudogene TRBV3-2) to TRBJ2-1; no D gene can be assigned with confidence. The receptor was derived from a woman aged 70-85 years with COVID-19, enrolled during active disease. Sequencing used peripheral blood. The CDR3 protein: CASSQARSEQFF. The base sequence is TGTGCCAGCAGCCAAGCTAGAAGTGAGCAGTTCTTC.